A single sample is the source of the 2 T cell receptor beta chains below, sequenced in a study of siplizumab effects on memory and regulatory T cells. The method was immunoSEQ multiplex PCR; TCRdb's version includes in-frame clones alone and lacks a portion of them. The repertoire holds approximately 120,000 clones, with approximately 90% as singletons. The sample consisted of Tregs sorted from blood. The source of these receptors is a human donor in good health.

The chain couples TRBV5-1 to TRBJ2-6, with 8 bases identical to TRBD1. This CDR3 is built from 17 residues. Germline assignment: CDR1 SGHRS and CDR2 YFSETQ. The J segment lost 0 bases and the V segment lost 2 bases, leaving 4 bases of the junction unmatched. This chain's CDR3 is CASSLYRGVSGANVLTF. Here the CDR3 DNA reads TGCGCCAGCAGCTTATACAGGGGGGTCTCTGGGGCCAACGTCCTGACTTTC.

The genes are TRBV6-5 and TRBJ1-1, with D possibly being TRBD1 (5 bases). Trimming shortened V by 6 bases and J by 2 bases, and 10 bases separated the two germline ends. CDR1 is MNHEY and CDR2 is SVGAGI in the germline V gene. There are 13 residues in the CDR3. CDR3 in amino acids: CASRPGLNTEAFF. Written as DNA, the CDR3 is TGTGCCAGCAGGCCGGGACTAAACACTGAAGCTTTCTTT.